The clone carrying this T cell receptor beta chain occurred many times. The antigen is undetermined. RNA transcripts were the template, and TCR beta CDR3 regions were amplified from them. An opening RT-PCR round employed HTBI primers and preceded a second-round multiplex PCR. Via MiXCR, TCRdb re-called the multiplex PCR reads, giving one row per CDR3 protein. The sample consists of a few hundred thousand distinct CDR3 sequences, roughly 39% of them appearing once. Germline V lookup: CDR1 WNHNN, CDR2 SYGVQD (reference sequence). The V end lost 0 bases, the J end lost 7 bases, and 6 bases lay between the germline ends. This CDR3 comprises 13 residues. The data were taken from a study of Graves' ophthalmopathy and Graves' hyperthyroidism. Overall study findings and caveats: Stable hyperthyroidism and ophthalmopathy were told apart by a 13-signature model, which achieved 85% to 90% sensitivity and 81.08% specificity.

This clonotype originated in an adult man with Graves' hyperthyroidism. The chain links TRBV10-1 to TRBJ1-4; D is undetermined. Sequencing was performed on peripheral blood or thyroid tissue (not recorded which). The CDR3 reads CASSESFGEKLFF. As DNA, the CDR3 is TGCGCCAGCAGTGAGTCTTTCGGTGAAAAACTGTTTTTT.